This T cell receptor (beta chain) emerged from a study of molecular identifiers for immune sequencing clone quantification. Study-level points and caveats: Effector cells kept over 98% of their molecules in clones above 20 RNA copies, while naive cells kept under 1% there.

Library preparation followed earlier protocols using designated TCR primers. MiXCR was run by TCRdb on the PCR reads, yielding one entry per CDR3 protein. Here the sample spans nearly 650,000 distinct CDR3 sequences, around 25% being singletons. Sorted cell numbers of about 19,000 to 1,000,000, with 10%, 30% or 50% RNA, served as input for naive CD8 libraries. This clonotype was seen a few times. Its specificity is not known. Sequencing input: naive CD8+ T cells from blood, with Jurkat cell RNA spiked in. Stated subset: FACS-sorted CD8+CD4-CCR7+CD45RA+ naive T cells. The source is a human donor in good health. Some libraries in this study had Jurkat cell RNA spiked in.

The CDR3 region has the DNA TGTGCCAGCAGCACTACTAGCGGGATATACAATGAGCAGTTCTTC. This translates into CASSTTSGIYNEQFF. The V and J genes are TRBV13 and TRBJ2-1; 10 nucleotides line up with TRBD2. Looked up from germline, CDR1 is PRHDT and CDR2 is FYEKMQ (reference sequence). V dropped 5 bases and J dropped 4; count of bases not matched to a gene: 5. This CDR3 contains 15 residues.